Listed below are T cell receptor beta chains from one sample, sequenced in a study of beta chain features in type 1 diabetes. Measured with immunoSEQ multiplex PCR; TCRdb has only the in-frame clones, and not every one. The sample contains about 620,000 clones, 15% to 19% of which appear only once. The specimen sequenced was naive CD4+ T cells from blood. These receptors came from a man between 18 and 35 years old in good health. Each CDR3 is given with its conserved first and last residue. A D gene is named only where the DNA matches it firmly. Clone size is given for some rows only: seen once, a few or many times, or a class if the clone is expanded.

j_gene | d_gene | v_gene | abundance | CDR3nt | CDR3aa
TRBJ2-7 | TRBD2 | TRBV15 | . | TGTGCCACCAGCAGGGTTTTCGGGGGGTCCTACGAGCAGTACTTC | CATSRVFGGSYEQYF
TRBJ2-1 | TRBD2 | TRBV15 | many | TGTGCCACCAGCAGGACTAGCGGGGGCTTTGAGCAGTTCTTC | CATSRTSGGFEQFF
TRBJ1-1 | TRBD1 | TRBV9 | . | TGTGCCAGCAGCGCCCATAGGACAGGGCATCCTGAAGCTTTCTTT | CASSAHRTGHPEAFF
TRBJ1-4 | TRBD1 | TRBV28 | . | TGTGCCAGCAGTTTAATCGGGGACAGGGGGCGTGAAAAACTGTTTTTT | CASSLIGDRGREKLFF
TRBJ1-1 | . | TRBV27 | few | TGTGCCAGCAGTTTATCCGGGGGGTTAGGCACTGAAGCTTTCTTT | CASSLSGGLGTEAFF
TRBJ2-7 | . | TRBV7-2 | . | TGTGCCAGCAGCCCGCACGGGGGTTACGAGCAGTACTTC | CASSPHGGYEQYF
TRBJ2-5 | TRBD1 | TRBV7-2 | . | TGTGCCAGCAGCTTCGCCGGACAGGGCAGAGAGACCCAGTACTTC | CASSFAGQGRETQYF
TRBJ2-3 | TRBD1 | TRBV29-1 | . | TGCAGCGTTGGACAGGGTCTAGATACGCAGTATTTT | CSVGQGLDTQYF
TRBJ1-2 | . | TRBV30 | few | TGTGCCTGGAGTGTATCGGGGAGCTATGGCTACACCTTC | CAWSVSGSYGYTF
TRBJ1-2 | . | TRBV15 | . | TGTGCCACCAGCAGAGATCAAACGGACAGATCTGGCTACACCTTC | CATSRDQTDRSGYTF
TRBJ2-6 | . | TRBV7-2 | . | TGTGCCAGCAGCTTAGTGGCCCCTTCCTCCCGATCTGGGGCCAACGTCCTGACTTTC | CASSLVAPSSRSGANVLTF
TRBJ1-2 | . | TRBV20-1 | . | TGCAGTGCTAGGAGAGGCATTGGCTACACCTTC | CSARRGIGYTF
TRBJ1-2 | . | TRBV29-1 | . | TGCAGCGCCGATCGCTACAACTATGGCTACACCTTC | CSADRYNYGYTF
TRBJ1-5 | . | TRBV19 | few | TGTGCCAGTTCACCGGGGATCCAGCCCCAGCATTTT | CASSPGIQPQHF
TRBJ1-4 | . | TRBV20-1 | . | TGCAGTGCTCTATCTAATGAAAAACTGTTTTTT | CSALSNEKLFF
TRBJ1-1 | . | TRBV9 | few | TGTGCCAGCAGCGCACAGGGCTGGAACACTGAAGCTTTCTTT | CASSAQGWNTEAFF
TRBJ1-5 | . | TRBV7-9 | . | TGTGCCAGCAGCCCTCAGGGGACCGGGCTCAATCAGCCCCAGCATTTT | CASSPQGTGLNQPQHF
TRBJ2-1 | . | TRBV5-4 | few | TGTGCCAGCAGCCGTAACAGGTTGCGGGCCAATGAGCAGTTCTTC | CASSRNRLRANEQFF
TRBJ2-7 | . | TRBV5-4 | . | TGTGCCAGCAGCTATCACGAGAAGGGACCTCAGTACTTC | CASSYHEKGPQYF
TRBJ1-3 | . | TRBV30 | few | TGTGCCTGGAGTGTACTTGAGGGATATTTTAATTTT | CAWSVLEGYFNF
TRBJ2-7 | . | TRBV5-4 | few | TGTGCCAGCAGCTTGGGCCCCCGACAGTACGAGCAGTACTTC | CASSLGPRQYEQYF
TRBJ1-5 | TRBD1 | TRBV4-1 | few | TGCGCCAGCAGCCACCCGGGGACAGACAGCAATCAGCCCCAGCATTTT | CASSHPGTDSNQPQHF
TRBJ2-7 | . | TRBV21-1 | . | TGTGCCAGCAGCAAGAGGACTATACACGAGCAGTACTTC | CASSKRTIHEQYF
TRBJ2-3 | . | TRBV4-1 | few | TGCGCCAGCAGCCGGCCACAAGGGGAGAGCAGCACAGATACGCAGTATTTT | CASSRPQGESSTDTQYF
TRBJ1-2 | TRBD1 | TRBV4-3 | few | TGCGCCAGCAGCCAGAGGGACAGAGCTAACTATGGCTACACCTTC | CASSQRDRANYGYTF
TRBJ2-3 | . | TRBV6-6 | few | TGTGCCAGCAGTTACAAGGACAACACAGATACGCAGTATTTT | CASSYKDNTDTQYF